The clone carrying this TCR beta chain was observed a single time. These data originate in a study of immune cell composition in non-small cell lung cancer. The normal lung sample lay at least 3 cm, and maximally far, from the tumour. The CDR3 contains 16 residues. The V and J ends lost 5 bases and 2 bases respectively, with 16 bases between them. The germline V gene has CDR1 MNHEY and CDR2 SMNVEV (reference sequence). TCRdb's copy holds only in-frame clones and misses some; the assay was immunoSEQ multiplex PCR. This table has approximately 3,700 clones, more than 65% appearing once. The chain combines TRBV27 with TRBJ2-1, with D uncertain. The sequence derives from a human donor with non-small cell lung cancer. The sequenced sample was non-adjacent lung tissue. The CDR3, as DNA: TGTGCCAGCAGTCTCCCTTTACTACCCCCCTACAATGAGCAGTTCTTC. It encodes CASSLPLLPPYNEQFF.